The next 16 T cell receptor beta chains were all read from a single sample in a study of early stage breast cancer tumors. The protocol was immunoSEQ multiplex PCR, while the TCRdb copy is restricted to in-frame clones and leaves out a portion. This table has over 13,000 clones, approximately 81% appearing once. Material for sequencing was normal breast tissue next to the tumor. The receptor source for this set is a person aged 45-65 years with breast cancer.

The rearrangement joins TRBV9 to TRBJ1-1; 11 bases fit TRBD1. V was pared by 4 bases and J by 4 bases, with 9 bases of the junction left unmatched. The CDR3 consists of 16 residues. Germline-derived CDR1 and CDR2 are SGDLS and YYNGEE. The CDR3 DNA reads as TGTGCCAGCAGCCTTAAACCGGGACAGGGGGGCACTGAAGCTTTCTTT. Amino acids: CASSLKPGQGGTEAFF.

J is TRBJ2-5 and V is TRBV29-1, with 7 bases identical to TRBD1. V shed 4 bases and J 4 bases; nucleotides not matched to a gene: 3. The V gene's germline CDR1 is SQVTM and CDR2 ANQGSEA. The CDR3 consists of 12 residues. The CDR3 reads CSVVDRVETQYF. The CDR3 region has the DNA TGCAGCGTTGTAGACAGGGTAGAGACCCAGTACTTC.

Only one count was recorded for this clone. CDR3 sequence reads: CASRLQGSGYQETQYF. Here the CDR3 DNA reads TGTGCCAGCAGGCTCCAGGGGAGTGGGTACCAAGAGACCCAGTACTTC. The chain recombines TRBV28 with TRBJ2-5, with D possibly TRBD1 on 6 matching bases. V lost 6 bases to trimming and J lost 0 bases, with 17 bases between them. The V gene's germline CDR1 is MDHEN and CDR2 SYDVKM. This CDR3 is 16 amino acids long.

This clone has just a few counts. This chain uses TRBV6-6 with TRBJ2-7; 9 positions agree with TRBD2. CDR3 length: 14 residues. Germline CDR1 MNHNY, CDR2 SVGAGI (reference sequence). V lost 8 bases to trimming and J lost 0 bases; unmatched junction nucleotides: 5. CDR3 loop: CASRFSGGSYEQYF. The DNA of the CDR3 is TGTGCCAGCCGATTTAGCGGGGGCTCCTACGAGCAGTACTTC.

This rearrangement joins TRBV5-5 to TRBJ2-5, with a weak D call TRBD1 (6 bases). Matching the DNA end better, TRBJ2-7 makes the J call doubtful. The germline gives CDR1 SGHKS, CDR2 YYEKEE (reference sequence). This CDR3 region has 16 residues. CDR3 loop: CASSPVTGAPSYEQYF. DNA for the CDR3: TGTGCCAGCAGCCCGGTGACAGGTGCCCCCTCCTACGAGCAGTACTTC.

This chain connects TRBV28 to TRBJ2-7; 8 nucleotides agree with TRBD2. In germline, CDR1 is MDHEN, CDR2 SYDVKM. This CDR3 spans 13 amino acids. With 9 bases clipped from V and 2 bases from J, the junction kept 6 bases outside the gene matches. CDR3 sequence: CASRTGGPYEQYF. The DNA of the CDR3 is TGTGCCAGTCGTACGGGAGGGCCCTACGAGCAGTACTTC.

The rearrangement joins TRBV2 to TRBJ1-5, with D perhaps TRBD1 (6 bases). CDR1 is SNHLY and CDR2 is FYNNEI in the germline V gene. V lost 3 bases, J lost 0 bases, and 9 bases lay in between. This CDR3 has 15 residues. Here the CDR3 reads CASSEDSYSNQPQHF. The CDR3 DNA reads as TGTGCCAGCAGTGAGGACAGTTATAGCAATCAGCCCCAGCATTTT.

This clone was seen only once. CDR3 sequence: CASSLWRSTDTQYF. The CDR3 nucleotides are TGTGCCAGCAGCTTATGGCGGAGCACAGATACGCAGTATTTT. This sequence joins TRBV11-3 and TRBJ2-3; D not certain. The CDR3 loop spans 14 amino acids. With 2 bases removed from V and 0 bases from J, the gap between germline ends came to 6 bases. Germline CDR1 reads SGHNT; CDR2 reads YENEEA.

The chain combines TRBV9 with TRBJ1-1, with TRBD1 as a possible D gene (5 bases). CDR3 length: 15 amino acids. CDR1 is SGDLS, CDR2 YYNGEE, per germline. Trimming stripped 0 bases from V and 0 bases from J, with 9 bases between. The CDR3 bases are TGTGCCAGCAGCGTAGCAGGGTATATGAACACTGAAGCTTTCTTT. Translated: CASSVAGYMNTEAFF.

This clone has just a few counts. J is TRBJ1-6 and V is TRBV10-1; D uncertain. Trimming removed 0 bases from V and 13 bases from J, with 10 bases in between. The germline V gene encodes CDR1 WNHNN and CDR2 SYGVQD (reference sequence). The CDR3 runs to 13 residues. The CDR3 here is CASSESTSLPLHF. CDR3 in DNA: TGCGCCAGCAGTGAGTCGACTTCTCTCCCCCTCCACTTT.

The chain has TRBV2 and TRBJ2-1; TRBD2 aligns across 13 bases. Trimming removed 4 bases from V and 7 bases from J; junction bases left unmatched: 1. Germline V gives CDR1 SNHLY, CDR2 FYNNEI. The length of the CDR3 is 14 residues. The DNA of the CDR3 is TGTGCCAGCAGTGGACTAGCGGGAGGAAATGAGCAGTTCTTC. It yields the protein CASSGLAGGNEQFF.

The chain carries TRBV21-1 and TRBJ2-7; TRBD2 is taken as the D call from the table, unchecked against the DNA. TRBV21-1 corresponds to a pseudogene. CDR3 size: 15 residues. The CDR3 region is CASSKTSGDVYEQYF. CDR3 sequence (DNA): TGTGCCAGCAGCAAGACTAGCGGAGATGTCTACGAGCAGTACTTC.

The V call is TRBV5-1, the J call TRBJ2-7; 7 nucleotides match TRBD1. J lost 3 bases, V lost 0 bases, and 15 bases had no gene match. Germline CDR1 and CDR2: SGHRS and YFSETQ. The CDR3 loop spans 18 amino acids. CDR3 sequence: CASSLGSGTAYFVYEQYF. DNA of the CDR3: TGCGCCAGCAGCTTGGGGTCCGGGACAGCCTATTTTGTCTACGAGCAGTACTTC.

The CDR3 nucleotides are TGCGCCAGCAGTCAATATTTGGGGAAGGCAAACTATGGCTACACCTTC. Residues: CASSQYLGKANYGYTF. The chain carries TRBV23-1 and TRBJ1-2; D remains unclear. TRBV23-1 is filed as an ORF, its function uncertain. CDR3 length equals 16 residues. Deletions cut 1 base from V and 2 bases from J, with 14 bases between.

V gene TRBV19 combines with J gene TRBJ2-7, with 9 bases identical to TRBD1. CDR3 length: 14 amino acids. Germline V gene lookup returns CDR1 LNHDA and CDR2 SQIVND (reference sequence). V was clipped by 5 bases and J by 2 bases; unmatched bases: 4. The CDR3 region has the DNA TGTGCCAGTAGTCGGCGGGACAGGGCCTACGAGCAGTACTTC. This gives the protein CASSRRDRAYEQYF.

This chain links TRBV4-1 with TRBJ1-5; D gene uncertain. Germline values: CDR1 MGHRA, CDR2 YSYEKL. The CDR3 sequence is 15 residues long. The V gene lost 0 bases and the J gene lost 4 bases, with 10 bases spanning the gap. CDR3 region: CASSQDRRGNQPQHF. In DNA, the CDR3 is TGCGCCAGCAGCCAAGATCGGCGGGGTAATCAGCCCCAGCATTTT.